This T cell receptor (beta chain) was sequenced in a study of Graves' ophthalmopathy and Graves' hyperthyroidism listed by TCRdb under 2018. Broadly, across the study: Peripheral blood samples were taken at the time of initial diagnosis, before any treatment was given. To tell Graves' ophthalmopathy apart from Graves' hyperthyroidism, and to predict which patients would progress to ophthalmopathy, the study relied on TCR beta repertoire signatures. In total, over 130 blood samples were TCR-sequenced: 40 to 45 ophthalmopathy, some 75 hyperthyroidism and some 17 hyperthyroidism-to-ophthalmopathy patients. To explore V-J signatures distinguishing ophthalmopathy from hyperthyroidism, a discovery set of 100 patients (roughly 45 ophthalmopathy, 57 stable hyperthyroidism) was enrolled. An independent validation cohort was composed of about 20 hyperthyroidism patients and about 16 patients who later progressed from hyperthyroidism to ophthalmopathy. In over five hyperthyroidism patients, the T-cell repertoires found in thyroid tissue were compared with those found in blood. Once sampling was done, hyperthyroidism patients were given methimazole at a starting dose of 30 mg daily, while ophthalmopathy patients were given high-dose intravenous methylprednisolone. The 100 discovery patients were divided at random into training and test sets in a 7:3 ratio.

Overall study results and their limits: In validation, the model predicted ophthalmopathy progression with less than 71% sensitivity and roughly 72% specificity; roughly 11 predicted patients were CT-confirmed with GO in a median of about 6.2 months. Most expanded thyroid clonotypes with a frequency above 0.001 also appeared in blood, which suggests that blood repertoires may reflect the immune response in the thyroid. In cross-validation, the 13-signature model distinguished ophthalmopathy from stable hyperthyroidism with just over 85% sensitivity and approximately 81% specificity, and in the test set the corresponding values were roughly 80% and 76%. No statistical method was used to set the sample size in advance, and the investigators knew which group each participant was assigned to.

The CDR3 starts with the cysteine, ends with the phenylalanine, and has 14 residues. Just the 42-base CDR3 DNA is kept, in frame starting at base 1. CDR1 and CDR2 were assigned from the germline V gene as SNHLY and FYNNEI. A distance of 16 bases separates the germline ends of V and J, which lose 4 bases and 7 bases respectively. TCR beta CDR3 regions were amplified from RNA transcripts for repertoire sequencing. HTBI primers and the Qiagen OneStep RT-PCR kit were used in a first-round RT-PCR, which was followed by a second-round multiplex PCR, size selection and purification. The libraries underwent paired-end sequencing with 100 bp reads on an Illumina HiSeq2000. Regarding the original processing steps: SOAPnuke was used to process the reads, throwing out any read that had adapters, had uncalled bases, had a mean Phred below 15, or lacked an exact constant-primer or identifier match. COPE v1.2.5 was used to merge the high-quality paired reads. Unique nucleotide sequences were defined as clonotypes and aligned to IMGT TRB V, D and J references using MiTCR v1.1. The analysis was limited to V-J combinations with a frequency above 0.0001, which together covered more than 98% of repertoires. For each V-J combination, a TCR clonal expansion and chaos score was defined as the ratio of F50 clonal expansion to chaos observed in the TCRdist matrix. Welch's t-statistics and random forest were used to narrow the features down to 10 to 15 V-J combinations, which were then fed into a naive Bayes classifier. Thyroid-blood repertoire similarity was quantified with the Morisita-Horn index. In-frame beta chains were kept once TCRdb had trimmed the public reads at Q25 with fastp and called clones with MiXCR. Every entry covers one CDR3 protein and lists the most common genes and DNA from its rows. The V and J calls and clone size are TCRdb's, not the authors'. This sample has about 390,000 distinct CDR3 sequences in its table, and 15% of those were observed once. Jointly, the top ten make up around 6.6% of the sample.

Hyperthyroidism was defined as stable when no progression to ophthalmopathy occurred within 18 months of follow-up. Hyperthyroidism patients were newly diagnosed, were aged 18 to 65 years, and had a disease duration under 2 months. Patients with other autoimmune diseases, uncontrolled infections, pregnancy or lactation were excluded from the study. Diagnosis relied on clinical symptoms, serum thyroxine, TRAb, thyroid ultrasound and orbital computed tomography. Ficoll-Paque density gradient centrifugation was used to isolate PBMCs from 10 ml of fresh peripheral blood. Total RNA was extracted using Trizol reagent, and RNA quality was checked on an Agilent 2100 Bioanalyzer. This clonotype has ten or more counts. The antigen it recognizes is unknown. No quality values exist for individual bases; no much larger clone is one base distant.

Sequencing was carried out using peripheral blood. The V and J segments used are TRBV2 and TRBJ1-2, and perhaps TRBD1 as D gene, on 6 matching bases. The sequence was collected from a woman aged 18-35 years with stable Graves' hyperthyroidism. Donor details come from another sample of the same person, matched by shared clones. The nucleotides read TGTGCCAGCAGTGGGGACACGGGATGGGGTGGCTACACCTTC. Its protein product is CASSGDTGWGGYTF. The variable domain in full, with residues beyond the CDR3 obtained from the reference TRBV2 and TRBJ1-2 genes, is EPEVTQTPSHQVTQMGQEVILRCVPISNHLYFYWYRQILGQKVEFLVSFYNNEISEKSEIFDDQFSVERPDGSNFTLKIRSTKLEDSAMYFCASSGDTGWGGYTFGSGTRLTVV.